These T cell receptor beta chains were read from a single sample in a study of blood T cell repertoires in COVID-19. Repertoires were generated with immunoSEQ multiplex PCR, while TCRdb's copy carries only in-frame clones and drops some. The table includes 95,000 to 150,000 clones, about 86% detected once. The sample taken for sequencing was peripheral blood. Receptor source: a woman aged 45-65 years with acute or convalescent COVID-19. CDR3s include the opening cysteine and the closing phenylalanine or tryptophan. The order of the fields is clone size, J gene, V gene, D gene, CDR3 protein, CDR3 DNA. A D gene is named only where the DNA matches it firmly. For some rows the clone size is stated as once, few or many, or as a class when expanded; others skip it.

>-|TRBJ2-3|TRBV7-2|-
CASSPITSTDTQYF
TGTGCCAGCAGCCCCATCACTAGCACAGATACGCAGTATTTT
>-|TRBJ1-3|TRBV11-3|-
CASSLGPVNSGNTIYF
TGTGCCAGCAGCTTAGGTCCCGTTAACTCTGGAAACACCATATATTTT
>-|TRBJ2-2|TRBV6-5|TRBD1
CASMRGQGFTGELFF
TGTGCCAGCATGAGGGGACAGGGGTTCACCGGGGAGCTGTTTTTT
>-|TRBJ2-7|TRBV18|-
CASSRAYEQYF
TGTGCCAGCTCACGCGCTTACGAGCAGTACTTC
>-|TRBJ1-5|TRBV19|-
CASSIEGGNQPQHF
TGTGCCAGTAGTATTGAGGGAGGCAATCAGCCCCAGCATTTT
>-|TRBJ2-7|TRBV27|TRBD1
CASSLGTGVAYEQYF
TGTGCCAGCAGTCTCGGGACAGGGGTAGCCTACGAGCAGTACTTC
>-|TRBJ1-2|TRBV24-1|-
CATSDFGGMHTF
TGTGCCACCAGTGATTTTGGCGGGATGCACACCTTC
>-|TRBJ1-2|TRBV24-1|TRBD1
CATSDRGTGSGYGYTF
TGTGCCACCAGTGATCGAGGGACAGGTAGTGGCTATGGCTACACCTTC
>-|TRBJ1-1|TRBV11-2|TRBD1
CASRERGQMNTEAFF
TGTGCCAGCAGGGAACGGGGACAGATGAACACTGAAGCTTTCTTT
>-|TRBJ1-1|TRBV6-1|TRBD1
CASSEAPGTGNTEAFF
TGTGCCAGCAGTGAAGCGCCTGGGACAGGGAACACTGAAGCTTTCTTT
>-|TRBJ2-3|TRBV9|-
CASSVGQGGDTQYF
TGTGCCAGCAGCGTAGGGCAGGGAGGAGATACGCAGTATTTT
>-|TRBJ1-1|TRBV7-9|-
CASSSGERLGTEAFF
TGTGCCAGCAGCTCCGGGGAGCGCCTAGGGACTGAAGCTTTCTTT
>-|TRBJ1-2|TRBV7-2|TRBD1
CASSRDGQGGGYTF
TGTGCCAGCAGTCGTGACGGACAGGGGGGAGGCTACACCTTC
>-|TRBJ1-6|TRBV6-6|-
CASNPSSYNSPLHF
TGTGCCAGCAACCCCAGCTCCTATAATTCACCCCTCCACTTT
>-|TRBJ2-5|TRBV18|-
CASSRDIQETQYF
TGTGCCAGCTCACGGGACATCCAAGAGACCCAGTACTTC
>-|TRBJ1-2|TRBV7-9|TRBD1
CASSSDRVYGYTF
TGTGCCAGCAGCTCCGACAGGGTGTATGGCTACACCTTC
>few|TRBJ1-4|TRBV2|-
CASSENRGANEKLFF
TGTGCCAGCAGTGAAAATCGGGGGGCTAATGAAAAACTGTTTTTT
>-|TRBJ1-1|TRBV7-2|-
CASSLGTVNTEAFF
TGTGCCAGCAGCTTAGGGACAGTGAACACTGAAGCTTTCTTT
>-|TRBJ1-6|TRBV5-6|-
CASSRRQTNNSPLHF
TGTGCCAGCAGCCGTCGACAGACCAATAATTCACCCCTCCACTTT
>-|TRBJ1-5|TRBV19|-
CASSMTGNQPQHF
TGTGCCAGTAGTATGACAGGCAATCAGCCCCAGCATTTT
>-|TRBJ2-2|TRBV4-3|-
CASSQDDSVHRGLFF
TGCGCCAGCAGCCAAGATGACTCCGTTCATAGGGGGCTGTTTTTT
>-|TRBJ1-2|TRBV5-1|TRBD1
CASSLDPRGDYGYTF
TGCGCCAGCAGCTTGGATCCCAGGGGGGACTATGGCTACACCTTC
>-|TRBJ1-6|TRBV5-1|-
CASSFTGIDSPLHF
TGCGCCAGCAGCTTCACAGGGATTGATTCACCCCTCCACTTT
>-|TRBJ1-4|TRBV6-2/TRBV6-3|-
CASSADTPYDEKLFF
TGTGCCAGCAGTGCGGACACCCCTTATGATGAAAAACTGTTTTTT
>once|TRBJ1-5|TRBV19|TRBD1
CASSIIGDRPNQPQHF
TGTGCCAGTAGTATAATCGGGGACAGACCTAATCAGCCCCAGCATTTT
>once|TRBJ2-3|TRBV12-3/TRBV12-4|-
CASSLAWATQYF
TGTGCCAGCAGTTTGGCTTGGGCGACGCAGTATTTT
>once|TRBJ1-3|TRBV6-1|-
CASSDRGLPGNTIYF
TGTGCCAGCAGTGACAGGGGCCTCCCTGGAAACACCATATATTTT
>-|TRBJ2-3|TRBV9|TRBD1
CASSSQGAELGTQYF
TGTGCCAGCAGCTCACAGGGGGCCGAACTGGGTACGCAGTATTTT
>-|TRBJ1-6|TRBV5-6|TRBD1
CASSFAGTGGSRAPSPLHF
TGTGCCAGCAGTTTCGCCGGGACAGGGGGGTCCCGGGCCCCCTCACCCCTCCACTTT
>-|TRBJ1-2|TRBV6-5|-
CASSYYPSYGYTF
TGTGCCAGCAGTTATTATCCGTCCTATGGCTACACCTTC
>-|TRBJ1-1|TRBV11-3|-
CASSPRTDTEAFF
TGTGCCAGCAGCCCCCGTACAGACACTGAAGCTTTCTTT
>-|TRBJ2-1|TRBV19|TRBD2
CASSGLAGGVEQFF
TGTGCCAGTAGTGGTCTAGCGGGAGGCGTTGAGCAGTTCTTC
>once|TRBJ2-7|TRBV5-1|TRBD2
CASSYLAGGFYEQYF
TGCGCCAGCAGCTATTTAGCGGGAGGGTTCTACGAGCAGTACTTC
>-|TRBJ2-7|TRBV19|TRBD1
CASSIAGTGAREQYF
TGTGCCAGTAGTATAGCGGGGACAGGGGCTCGCGAGCAGTACTTC
>-|TRBJ1-5|TRBV6-4|TRBD1
CASSAETGQLLHF
TGTGCCAGCAGTGCGGAGACAGGGCAGTTGTTGCATTTT
>-|TRBJ2-5|TRBV5-1|TRBD2
CASSLDLAGGLETQYF
TGCGCCAGCAGCTTGGATCTAGCGGGGGGGTTAGAGACCCAGTACTTC
>-|TRBJ2-7|TRBV6-4|-
CASSDSRCCPEQYF
TGTGCCAGCAGTGACTCGAGGTGTTGTCCCGAGCAGTACTTC
>once|TRBJ2-3|TRBV19|TRBD2
CASSIGLASTDTQYF
TGTGCCAGTAGTATAGGACTAGCGAGCACAGATACGCAGTATTTT
>-|TRBJ1-5|TRBV28|TRBD1
CASRTTGPYQPQHF
TGTGCCAGCAGAACGACAGGGCCTTATCAGCCCCAGCATTTT
>-|TRBJ2-2|TRBV18|-
CASSPEEAGNTGELFF
TGTGCCAGCTCCCCGGAGGAGGCAGGGAACACCGGGGAGCTGTTTTTT
>-|TRBJ2-3|TRBV5-8|TRBD1
CASSSRGRDDTQYF
TGTGCCAGCAGCTCCAGGGGGCGCGATGATACGCAGTATTTT
>-|TRBJ1-2|TRBV30|TRBD1
CAWRIPGGGYGYTF
TGTGCCTGGAGGATACCAGGGGGCGGCTATGGCTACACCTTC
>-|TRBJ2-7|TRBV19|-
CASSMGTSAEQYF
TGTGCCAGTAGTATGGGGACTTCAGCCGAGCAGTACTTC